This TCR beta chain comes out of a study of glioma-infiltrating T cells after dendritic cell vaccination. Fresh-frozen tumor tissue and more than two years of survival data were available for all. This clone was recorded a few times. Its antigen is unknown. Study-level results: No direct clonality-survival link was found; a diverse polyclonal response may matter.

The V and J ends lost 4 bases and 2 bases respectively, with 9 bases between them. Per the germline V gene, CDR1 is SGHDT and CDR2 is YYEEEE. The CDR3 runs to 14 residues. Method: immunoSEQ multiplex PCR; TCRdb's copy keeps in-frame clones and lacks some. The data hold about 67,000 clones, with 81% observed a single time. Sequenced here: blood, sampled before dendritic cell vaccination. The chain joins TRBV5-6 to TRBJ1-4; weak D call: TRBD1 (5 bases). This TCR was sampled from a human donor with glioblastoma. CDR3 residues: CASSPTATNEKLFF. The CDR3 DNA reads TGTGCCAGCAGCCCGACAGCTACTAATGAAAAACTGTTTTTT. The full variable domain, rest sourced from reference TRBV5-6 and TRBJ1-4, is DAGVTQSPTHLIKTRGQQVTLRCSPKSGHDTVSWYQQALGQGPQFIFQYYEEEERQRGNFPDRFSGHQFPNYSSELNVNALLLGDSALYLCASSPTATNEKLFFGSGTQLSVL.